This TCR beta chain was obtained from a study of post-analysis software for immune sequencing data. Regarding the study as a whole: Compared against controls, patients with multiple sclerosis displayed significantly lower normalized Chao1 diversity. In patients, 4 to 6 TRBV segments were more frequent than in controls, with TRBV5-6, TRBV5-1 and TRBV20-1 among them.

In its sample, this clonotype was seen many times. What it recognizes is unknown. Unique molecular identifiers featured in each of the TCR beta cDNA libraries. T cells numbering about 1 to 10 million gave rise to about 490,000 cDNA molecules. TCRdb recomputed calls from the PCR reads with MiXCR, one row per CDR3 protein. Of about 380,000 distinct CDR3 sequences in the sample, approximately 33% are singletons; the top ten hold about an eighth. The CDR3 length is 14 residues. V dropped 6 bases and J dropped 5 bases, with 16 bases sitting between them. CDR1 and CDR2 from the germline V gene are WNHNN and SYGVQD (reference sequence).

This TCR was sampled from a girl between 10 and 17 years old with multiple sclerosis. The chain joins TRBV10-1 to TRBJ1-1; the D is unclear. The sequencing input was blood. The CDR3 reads CASREGRTGTEAFF. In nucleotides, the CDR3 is TGCGCCAGCAGGGAAGGGAGGACTGGAACTGAAGCTTTCTTT.